The 15 T cell receptor beta chains below all came from one sample that was sequenced in a study of blood T cell repertoires in COVID-19. Sequencing was performed with immunoSEQ multiplex PCR; in TCRdb, only in-frame clones are kept and a portion is missing. The sample contains about 230,000 clones, 83% of which appear only once. The specimen sequenced was peripheral blood. The receptors here all came from a woman in her 30s with COVID-19, enrolled during active disease.

V and J are TRBV27 and TRBJ2-3, with 11 nucleotides matching TRBD2. Germline values: CDR1 MNHEY, CDR2 SMNVEV (reference sequence). The CDR3 loop spans 14 amino acids. V gave up 3 bases and J gave up 14 bases; unmatched junction bases: 10. CDR3 sequence (DNA): TGTGCCAGCAGTTTTTTGACTAGCGGGGACGGTTTGTATTTT. It codes for CASSFLTSGDGLYF.

This clone was found once. This chain uses TRBV3-1 (or the pseudogene TRBV3-2) with TRBJ2-7; TRBD2 matches at 7 bases. Germline CDR1 is LGHDT and CDR2 is YNNKEL (reference sequence). Losses at the gene ends were 1 base for V and 6 bases for J; bases not matched to a gene: 3. This CDR3 is 13 amino acids long. CDR3 amino acids: CASSQVAGVEQYF. Written as DNA, the CDR3 is TGTGCCAGCAGCCAAGTAGCGGGCGTCGAGCAGTACTTC.

The rearrangement joins TRBV6-5 to TRBJ2-3, with 11 positions matching TRBD2. V shed 8 bases, J shed 4 bases, and the junction held 5 bases outside the gene matches. Per germline, CDR1 MNHEY and CDR2 SVGAGI. The CDR3 totals 14 residues. In DNA form, the CDR3 reads TGTGCCAGCGGGGTAGCGGGAGGGCCAGATACGCAGTATTTT. It encodes CASGVAGGPDTQYF.

Here the CDR3 DNA reads TGTGCCAGTAGCTCTATGACTAGCGGCTACGAGCAGTACTTC. It yields the protein CASSSMTSGYEQYF. This rearrangement joins TRBV19 to TRBJ2-7; 9 bases are a match to TRBD2. This CDR3 has 14 residues. Germline V gene lookup returns CDR1 LNHDA and CDR2 SQIVND (reference sequence). Losses at the gene ends were 6 bases for V and 3 bases for J; bases not matched to a gene: 6.

The chain recombines TRBV18 with TRBJ1-4; maybe TRBD1 (5 bases). The ends were cut back, 1 base at V and 8 bases at J, with 14 bases in the middle. The CDR3 is 15 amino acids. Germline values: CDR1 KGHSH, CDR2 LQKENI. CDR3 in DNA: TGTGCCAGCTCACCACAGCAGGGTATTGACGAAAAACTGTTTTTT. Its protein is CASSPQQGIDEKLFF.

The chain joins TRBV9 to TRBJ1-4; 7 nucleotides line up with TRBD1. Germline CDR1 SGDLS, CDR2 YYNGEE. The CDR3 runs to 14 residues. Trimming at V came to 4 bases and at J to 6 bases, leaving 6 bases not matched to a gene. The CDR3, as DNA: TGTGCCAGCAGCTCCGGGACAGAGGATGAAAAACTGTTTTTT. Translation gives CASSSGTEDEKLFF.

The chain has TRBV6-5 and TRBJ1-2, with TRBD1 matching over 7 bases. Germline CDR1 is MNHEY and CDR2 is SVGAGI. Losses at the gene ends were 7 bases for V and 7 bases for J; bases not matched to a gene: 6. The CDR3 is made up of 12 amino acids. CDR3 nucleotide sequence: TGTGCCAGCACCGGGACAGTAGGTGGCTACACCTTC. Its translation is CASTGTVGGYTF.

The genes are TRBV7-2 and TRBJ1-6; D is possibly TRBD1 (5 bases). Between the trimmed V and J ends, which lost 7 bases and 4 bases, there was a span of 17 bases. Looked up from germline, CDR1 is SGHTA and CDR2 is FQGNSA. The CDR3 totals 16 residues. The DNA for the CDR3 is TGTGCCAGCATCTCTAGCGGGGCGCGGTATAATTCACCCCTCCACTTT. Translating gives CASISSGARYNSPLHF. Full variable domain (remainder filled in from reference TRBV7-2 and TRBJ1-6): GAGVSQSPSNKVTEKGKDVELRCDPISGHTALYWYRQSLGQGLEFLIYFQGNSAPDKSGLPSDRFSAERTGGSVSTLTIQRTQQEDSAVYLCASISSGARYNSPLHFGNGTRLTVT.

This clone turned up a few times. This sequence joins TRBV14 and TRBJ2-3; 9 nucleotides align to TRBD2. The CDR3 is made up of 16 amino acids. The ends lost 0 bases at V and 2 bases at J; junction bases unmatched: 3. CDR1 is SGHDN and CDR2 is FVKESK in the germline V gene. The DNA for the CDR3 is TGTGCCAGCAGCCAAGAGACTAGCGGACACACAGATACGCAGTATTTT. It translates to CASSQETSGHTDTQYF.

CDR3 region: CASSVGWEGYNEQFF. The CDR3 DNA sequence: TGTGCCAGCAGCGTAGGATGGGAGGGCTACAATGAGCAGTTCTTC. The rearrangement links TRBV9 to TRBJ2-1; TRBD2 aligns across 7 bases. The CDR3 runs to 15 residues. The J segment lost 3 bases and the V segment lost 0 bases, leaving 3 bases of the junction unmatched. Germline CDR1 reads SGDLS; CDR2 reads YYNGEE.

This clone was picked up one time. This chain links TRBV19 with TRBJ1-2; 9 bases agree with TRBD1. This CDR3 spans 13 amino acids. Germline V gene data show CDR1 as LNHDA and CDR2 as SQIVND (reference sequence). Trimming at V came to 1 base and at J to 8 bases, leaving 2 bases not matched to a gene. The CDR3 region is CASSIGTGAGYTF. DNA of the CDR3: TGTGCCAGTAGTATAGGGACAGGGGCCGGCTACACCTTC.

The rearrangement uses TRBV7-2 and TRBJ2-1, with 7 bases identical to TRBD2. The germline V gene has CDR1 SGHTA and CDR2 FQGNSA. The CDR3 contains 16 residues. The V and J ends lost 1 base and 4 bases, in that order; junction bases with no gene match: 7. The chain's CDR3 is CASSLVGSGAYNEQFF. CDR3 DNA: TGTGCCAGCAGCTTAGTGGGGAGCGGGGCTTACAATGAGCAGTTCTTC.

This sequence joins TRBV18 and TRBJ2-7, with D uncertain. This CDR3 is built from 13 residues. Germline-derived CDR1 and CDR2 are KGHSH and LQKENI. Trimming cost V 3 bases and J 0 bases, with 6 bases left between them. CDR3 coding DNA: TGTGCCAGCTCACCCCCTTTCTCCTACGAGCAGTACTTC. Its protein is CASSPPFSYEQYF.

This clone was seen at least ten times. The rearrangement uses TRBV5-6 and TRBJ2-7; D gene unclear. This CDR3 spans 14 amino acids. Trimming pared 0 bases from V and 1 base from J, leaving 8 bases between. The V gene's germline CDR1 is SGHDT and CDR2 YYEEEE. The CDR3 region is CASSLGWSSYEQYF. The DNA of the CDR3 is TGTGCCAGCAGCTTGGGATGGAGTTCCTACGAGCAGTACTTC.

The chain joins TRBV7-9 to TRBJ1-2; TRBD1 might be the D (5 bases). The CDR3 is 14 amino acids. Germline CDR1 and CDR2: SEHNR and FQNEAQ (reference sequence). V lost 1 base to trimming and J lost 4 bases, with 10 bases between them. CDR3 amino acids: CASSLGQITYGYTF. In nucleotides, the CDR3 is TGTGCCAGCAGCTTAGGACAGATCACCTATGGCTACACCTTC.